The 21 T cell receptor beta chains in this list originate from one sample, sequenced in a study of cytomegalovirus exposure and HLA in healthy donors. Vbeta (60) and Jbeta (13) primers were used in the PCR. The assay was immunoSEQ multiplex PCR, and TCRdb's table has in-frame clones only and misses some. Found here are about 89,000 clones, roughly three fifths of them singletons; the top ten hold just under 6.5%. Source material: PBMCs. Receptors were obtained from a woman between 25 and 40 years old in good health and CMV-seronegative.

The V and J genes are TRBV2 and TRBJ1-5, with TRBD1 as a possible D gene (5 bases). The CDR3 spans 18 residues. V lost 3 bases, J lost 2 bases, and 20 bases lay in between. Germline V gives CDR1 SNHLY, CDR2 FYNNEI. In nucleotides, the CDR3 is TGTGCCAGCAGTGATCCGGACACTACACCCGGCGGCAATCAGCCCCAGCATTTT. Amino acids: CASSDPDTTPGGNQPQHF.

CDR3 residues: CASSGSGQGKSGYTF. The CDR3 DNA reads TGCGCCAGCAGTGGGTCAGGACAGGGTAAAAGTGGCTACACCTTC. The gene calls are TRBV10-1 and TRBJ1-2, with 8 bases identical to TRBD1. This CDR3 has 15 residues. Germline lookup yields CDR1 WNHNN and CDR2 SYGVQD (reference sequence). Germline trimming cut 4 bases from V and 7 bases from J; bases unmatched to any gene: 11.

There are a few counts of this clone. CDR3 amino acids: CASRDGTVIEAFF. As DNA, the CDR3 is TGTGCCAGTAGGGACGGGACAGTCATTGAAGCTTTCTTT. The chain employs TRBV19 and TRBJ1-1, with 7 bases fitting TRBD1. Trimming took 6 bases from V and 7 from J; bases not matched to a gene: 8. Germline CDR1 reads LNHDA; CDR2 reads SQIVND (reference sequence). This CDR3 is built from 13 residues. Supplemented by reference TRBV19 and TRBJ1-1, the full variable domain reads DGGITQSPKYLFRKEGQNVTLSCEQNLNHDAMYWYRQDPGQGLRLIYYSQIVNDFQKGDIAEGYSVSREKKESFPLTVTSAQKNPTAFYLCASRDGTVIEAFFGQGTRLTVV.

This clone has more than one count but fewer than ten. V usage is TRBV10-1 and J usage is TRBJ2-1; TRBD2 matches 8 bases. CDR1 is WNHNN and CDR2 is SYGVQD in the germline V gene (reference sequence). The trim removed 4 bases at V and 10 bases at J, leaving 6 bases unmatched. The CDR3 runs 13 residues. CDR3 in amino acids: CASSGAGVWEQFF. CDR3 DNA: TGCGCCAGCAGTGGAGCGGGAGTTTGGGAGCAGTTCTTC.

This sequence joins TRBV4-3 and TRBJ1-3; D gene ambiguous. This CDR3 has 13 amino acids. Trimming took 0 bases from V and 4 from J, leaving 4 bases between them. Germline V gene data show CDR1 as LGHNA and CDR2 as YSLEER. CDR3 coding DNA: TGCGCCAGCAGCCAAGATCTAGGAAACACCATATATTTT. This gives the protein CASSQDLGNTIYF.

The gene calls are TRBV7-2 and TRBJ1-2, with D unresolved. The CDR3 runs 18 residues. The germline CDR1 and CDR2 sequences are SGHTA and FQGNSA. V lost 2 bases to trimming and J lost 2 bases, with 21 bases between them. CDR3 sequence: CASSLPLTLFTINYGYTF. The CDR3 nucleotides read TGTGCCAGCAGCTTACCCTTAACCCTCTTCACTATAAACTATGGCTACACCTTC.

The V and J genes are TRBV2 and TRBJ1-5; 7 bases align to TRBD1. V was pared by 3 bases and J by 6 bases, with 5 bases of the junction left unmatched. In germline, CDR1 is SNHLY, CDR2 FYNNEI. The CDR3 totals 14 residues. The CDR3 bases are TGTGCCAGCAGTGATACAGGGGAAATTCAGCCCCAGCATTTT. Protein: CASSDTGEIQPQHF.

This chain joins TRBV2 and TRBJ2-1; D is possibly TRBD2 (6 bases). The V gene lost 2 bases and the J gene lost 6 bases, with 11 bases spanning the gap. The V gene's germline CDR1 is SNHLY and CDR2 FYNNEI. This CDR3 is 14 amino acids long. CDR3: CASSESTSPNEQFF. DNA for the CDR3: TGTGCCAGCAGTGAATCAACTAGCCCCAATGAGCAGTTCTTC.

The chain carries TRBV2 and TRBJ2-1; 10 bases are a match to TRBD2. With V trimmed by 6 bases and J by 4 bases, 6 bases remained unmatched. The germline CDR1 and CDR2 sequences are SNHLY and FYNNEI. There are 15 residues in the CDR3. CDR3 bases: TGTGCCAGCAGACAACTAGCGGGGAATTACAATGAGCAGTTCTTC. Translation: CASRQLAGNYNEQFF.

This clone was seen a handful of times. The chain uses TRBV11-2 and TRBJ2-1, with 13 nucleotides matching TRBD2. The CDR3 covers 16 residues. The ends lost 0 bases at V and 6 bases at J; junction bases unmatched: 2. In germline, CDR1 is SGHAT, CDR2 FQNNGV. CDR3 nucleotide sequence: TGTGCCAGCAGCTTAGAACTAGCGGGGGGGTCCAATGAGCAGTTCTTC. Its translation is CASSLELAGGSNEQFF.

Here the CDR3 DNA reads TGTGCCAGCACCTCCGGCGGGAGGGCCGGCGAGCAGTACTTC. Amino acid sequence: CASTSGGRAGEQYF. The chain couples TRBV2 to TRBJ2-7; TRBD2 matches at 9 bases. V was pared by 7 bases and J by 6 bases, with 10 bases of the junction left unmatched. CDR3 length: 14 amino acids. Germline V gene lookup returns CDR1 SNHLY and CDR2 FYNNEI.

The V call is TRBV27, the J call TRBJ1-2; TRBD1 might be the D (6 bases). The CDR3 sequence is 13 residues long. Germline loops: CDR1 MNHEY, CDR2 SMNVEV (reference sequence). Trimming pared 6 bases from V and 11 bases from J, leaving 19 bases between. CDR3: CASSSFSDSGYTF. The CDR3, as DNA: TGTGCCAGCAGCAGTTTTTCGGACAGCGGATACACCTTC.

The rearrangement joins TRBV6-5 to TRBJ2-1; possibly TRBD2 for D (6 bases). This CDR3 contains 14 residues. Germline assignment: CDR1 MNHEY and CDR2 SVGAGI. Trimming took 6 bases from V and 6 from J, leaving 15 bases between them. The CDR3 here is CASSRISGPNEQFF. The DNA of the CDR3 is TGTGCCAGCAGCAGAATTAGCGGTCCCAATGAGCAGTTCTTC.

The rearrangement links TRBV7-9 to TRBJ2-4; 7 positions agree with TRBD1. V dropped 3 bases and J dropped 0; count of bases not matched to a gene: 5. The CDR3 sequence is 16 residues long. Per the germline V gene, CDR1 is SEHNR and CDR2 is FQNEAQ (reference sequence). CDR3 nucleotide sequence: TGTGCCAGCAGCTTCAGGGACAGCCTAGCCAAAAACATTCAGTACTTC. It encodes CASSFRDSLAKNIQYF.

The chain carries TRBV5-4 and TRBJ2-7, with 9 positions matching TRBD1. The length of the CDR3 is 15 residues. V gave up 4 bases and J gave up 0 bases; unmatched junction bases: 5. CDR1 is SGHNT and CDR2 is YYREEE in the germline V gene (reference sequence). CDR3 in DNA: TGTGCCAGCAGCGCCAGGACAGGGGTCTCCTACGAGCAGTACTTC. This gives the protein CASSARTGVSYEQYF.

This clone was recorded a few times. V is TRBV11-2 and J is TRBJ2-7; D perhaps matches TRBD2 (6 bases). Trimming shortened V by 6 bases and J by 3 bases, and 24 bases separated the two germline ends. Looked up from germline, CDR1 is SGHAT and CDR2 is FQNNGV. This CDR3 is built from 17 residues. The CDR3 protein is CASRQIRGPRGFYEQYF. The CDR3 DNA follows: TGTGCCAGCAGACAAATCCGGGGCCCCCGGGGGTTCTACGAGCAGTACTTC.

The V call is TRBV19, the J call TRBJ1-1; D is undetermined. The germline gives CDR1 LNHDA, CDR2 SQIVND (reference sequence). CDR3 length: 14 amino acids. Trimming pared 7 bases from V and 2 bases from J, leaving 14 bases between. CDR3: CASTALRENTEAFF. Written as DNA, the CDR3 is TGTGCCAGTACCGCCCTAAGAGAAAACACTGAAGCTTTCTTT. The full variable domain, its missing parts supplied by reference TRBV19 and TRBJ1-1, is DGGITQSPKYLFRKEGQNVTLSCEQNLNHDAMYWYRQDPGQGLRLIYYSQIVNDFQKGDIAEGYSVSREKKESFPLTVTSAQKNPTAFYLCASTALRENTEAFFGQGTRLTVV.

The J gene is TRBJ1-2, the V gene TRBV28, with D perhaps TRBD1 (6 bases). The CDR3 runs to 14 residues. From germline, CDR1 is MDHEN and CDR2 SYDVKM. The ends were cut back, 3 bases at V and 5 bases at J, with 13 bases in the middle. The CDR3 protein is CASSFAGESYGYTF. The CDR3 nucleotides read TGTGCCAGCAGTTTTGCAGGGGAAAGTTATGGCTACACCTTC.

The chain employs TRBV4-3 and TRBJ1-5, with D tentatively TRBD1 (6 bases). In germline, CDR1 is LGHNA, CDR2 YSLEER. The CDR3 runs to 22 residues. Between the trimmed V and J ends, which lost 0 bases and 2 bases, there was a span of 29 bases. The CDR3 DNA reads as TGCGCCAGCAGCCAAGAACGGGAGGGGGGGCGAACGGGGGGAAAAGGCAATCAGCCCCAGCATTTT. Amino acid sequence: CASSQEREGGRTGGKGNQPQHF.

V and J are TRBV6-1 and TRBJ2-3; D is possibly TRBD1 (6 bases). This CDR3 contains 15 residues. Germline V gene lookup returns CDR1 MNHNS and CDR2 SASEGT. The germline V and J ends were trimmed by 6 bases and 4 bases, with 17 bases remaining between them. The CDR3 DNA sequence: TGTGCCAGCAGCCCCCGGGACAAAGGGGCAGATACGCAGTATTTT. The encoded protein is CASSPRDKGADTQYF.

The CDR3 reads CASRLAGETYEQYF. The DNA of the CDR3 is TGTGCCAGCAGACTAGCGGGAGAGACCTACGAGCAGTACTTC. The rearrangement uses TRBV28 and TRBJ2-7, with TRBD2 identical over 11 bases. CDR1 is MDHEN and CDR2 is SYDVKM in the germline V gene. The CDR3 length is 14 residues. V shed 6 bases and J 2 bases; nucleotides not matched to a gene: 3.